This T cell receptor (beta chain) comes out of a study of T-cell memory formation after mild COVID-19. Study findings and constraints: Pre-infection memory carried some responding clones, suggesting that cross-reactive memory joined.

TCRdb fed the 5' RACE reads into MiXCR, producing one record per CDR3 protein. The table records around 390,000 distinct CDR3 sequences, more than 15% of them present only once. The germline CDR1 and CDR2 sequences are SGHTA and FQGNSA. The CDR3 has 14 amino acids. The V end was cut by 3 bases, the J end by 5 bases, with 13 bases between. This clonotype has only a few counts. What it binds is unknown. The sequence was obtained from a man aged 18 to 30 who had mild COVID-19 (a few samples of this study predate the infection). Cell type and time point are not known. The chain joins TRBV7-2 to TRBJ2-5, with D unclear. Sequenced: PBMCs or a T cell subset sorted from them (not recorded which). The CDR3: CASSFEDWAETQYF. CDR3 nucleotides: TGTGCCAGCAGCTTCGAGGATTGGGCGGAGACCCAGTACTTC.